This TCR beta chain derives from a study of blood T cell repertoires in COVID-19. Participant age was roughly 18 to 90 years, and participants resided in about two dozen US areas. Sequencing used immunoSEQ multiplex PCR; TCRdb keeps in-frame clones, though not all of them. This table holds under 250,000 clones, 65% to 90% found once. The specimen was PBMCs or T cells enriched from blood (not recorded which). The TCR comes from a man in his forties or fifties who had recovered from COVID-19.

The CDR3 region is CAISEEGLAGGYYNEQFF. The CDR3 DNA is TGTGCCATCAGTGAGGAGGGACTAGCGGGAGGGTACTACAATGAGCAGTTCTTC. V and J are TRBV10-3 and TRBJ2-1, with TRBD2 matching 16 bases. This CDR3 region has 18 residues. Per the germline V gene, CDR1 is ENHRY and CDR2 is SYGVKD. With V trimmed by 2 bases and J by 3 bases, 4 bases remained unmatched.